This T cell receptor beta chain is from a study of somatic mutations in cytotoxic T cells in rheumatoid arthritis. In the authors' methods: In patients, CD8+ clones bigger than 1% rarely had the same sequence as a published virus-specific TCRB. Sequenced by immunoSEQ multiplex PCR; TCRdb stores in-frame clones only, minus some. The V and J calls and clone size come from that table; D and trimming were worked out from the DNA. The sample consists of around 16,000 clones, 60% to 80% of them appearing once. Notes on this clone: Its antigen is undetermined.

General study results and limits: No significant CD8+ T-cell clonality difference was found between rheumatoid arthritis patients and age-matched controls.

Germline V gene lookup returns CDR1 LNHNV and CDR2 YYDKDF (reference sequence). The CDR3 is 16 amino acids. With V trimmed by 0 bases and J by 3 bases, 8 bases remained unmatched. Positively selected by magnetic beads, CD4+ and CD8+ cells were purity-checked by flow cytometry. The V call is TRBV15, the J call TRBJ2-7, with 7 bases matching TRBD2. The sequence was collected from an adult with rheumatoid arthritis. Sequenced sample: CD8+ T cells sorted from blood. This chain's CDR3 is CATSRDLSGLLYEQYF. The CDR3 DNA reads TGTGCCACCAGCAGAGACCTTAGCGGGCTCCTCTACGAGCAGTACTTC.